This record covers a single T cell receptor (beta chain). No antigen is known for it. The PCR used 60 Vbeta and 13 Jbeta primers. The repertoire was sequenced with immunoSEQ multiplex PCR; TCRdb's copy has only in-frame clones and lacks some. The sample yields more than 150,000 clones, 80% to 90% seen once. The data originate from a study of cytomegalovirus exposure and HLA in healthy donors. Whole-study findings and limits: Associated with cytomegalovirus, according to the listing, were 150 to 200 TCR beta chains. The authors reported that TCR beta sequences could predict HLA-A and HLA-B alleles. These predictions were accurate for most subjects in the first cohort.

Germline V gives CDR1 MDHEN, CDR2 SYDVKM. Trimming removed 4 bases from V and 3 bases from J, with 13 bases in between. This CDR3 spans 16 amino acids. The sequenced sample consisted of PBMCs. The chain has TRBV28 and TRBJ1-6; perhaps TRBD1 as D (5 bases). This TCR was recovered from a woman aged 18 to 35 in good health and CMV-seronegative. This chain's CDR3 is CASSSNLGVYNSPLHF. CDR3 nucleotide sequence: TGTGCCAGCAGTTCTAACCTAGGGGTCTATAATTCACCCCTCCACTTT.